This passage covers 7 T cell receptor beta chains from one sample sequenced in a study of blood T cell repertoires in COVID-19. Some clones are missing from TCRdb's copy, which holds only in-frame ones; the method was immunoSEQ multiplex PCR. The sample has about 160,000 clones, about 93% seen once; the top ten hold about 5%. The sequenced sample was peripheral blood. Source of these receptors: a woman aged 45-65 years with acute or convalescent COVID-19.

Here the CDR3 reads CASSLGPGDRVDTGELFF. Written as DNA, the CDR3 is TGCGCCAGCAGCTTGGGACCGGGGGATCGAGTCGACACCGGGGAGCTGTTTTTT. This sequence joins TRBV5-1 and TRBJ2-2; TRBD2 is a possible D gene (6 bases). The CDR3 extends over 18 amino acids. Trimming stripped 0 bases from V and 3 bases from J, with 18 bases between. Germline CDR1 SGHRS, CDR2 YFSETQ.

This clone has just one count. The CDR3, as DNA: TGCGCCAGCAGCCAAGTTTTTAGCGGGGCCACCTACAATGAGCAGTTCTTC. Translating gives CASSQVFSGATYNEQFF. The chain is built from TRBV4-3 and TRBJ2-1; 8 bases map to TRBD2. The germline V gene encodes CDR1 LGHNA and CDR2 YSLEER. After removal of 1 base from V and 2 bases from J, the junction contained 7 bases not matched to a gene. This CDR3 has 17 amino acids.

The CDR3 sequence: CASSYIGGGAFF. CDR3 coding DNA: TGTGCCAGTAGTTATATAGGGGGGGGAGCTTTCTTT. The rearrangement uses TRBV19 and TRBJ1-1; possibly TRBD1 for D (6 bases). The germline gives CDR1 LNHDA, CDR2 SQIVND (reference sequence). Trimming stripped 5 bases from V and 10 bases from J, with 14 bases between. The CDR3 contains 12 residues.

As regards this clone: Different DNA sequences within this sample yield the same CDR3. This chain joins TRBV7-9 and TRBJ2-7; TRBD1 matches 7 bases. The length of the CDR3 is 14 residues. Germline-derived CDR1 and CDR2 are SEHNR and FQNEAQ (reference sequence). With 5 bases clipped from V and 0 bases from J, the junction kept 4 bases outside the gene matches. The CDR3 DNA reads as TGTGCCAGCAGCCGTGGGACAGACTCCTACGAGCAGTACTTC. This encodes CASSRGTDSYEQYF. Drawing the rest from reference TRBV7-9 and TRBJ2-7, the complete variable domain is DTGVSQNPRHKITKRGQNVTFRCDPISEHNRLYWYRQTLGQGPEFLTYFQNEAQLEKSRLLSDRFSAERPKGSFSTLEIQRTEQGDSAMYLCASSRGTDSYEQYFGPGTRLTVT.

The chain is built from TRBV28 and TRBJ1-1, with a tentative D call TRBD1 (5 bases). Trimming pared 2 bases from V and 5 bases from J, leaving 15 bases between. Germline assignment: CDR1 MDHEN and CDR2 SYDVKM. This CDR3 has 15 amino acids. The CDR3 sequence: CASSLRPAGRTEAFF. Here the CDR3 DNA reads TGTGCCAGCAGTTTACGCCCGGCAGGGAGGACTGAAGCTTTCTTT.

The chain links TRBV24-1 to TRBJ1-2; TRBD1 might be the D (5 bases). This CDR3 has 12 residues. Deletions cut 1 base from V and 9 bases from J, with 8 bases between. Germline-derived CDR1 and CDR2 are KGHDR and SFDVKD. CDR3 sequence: CATSDFSGSYTF. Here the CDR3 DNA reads TGTGCCACCAGTGATTTCTCAGGGAGCTACACCTTC.

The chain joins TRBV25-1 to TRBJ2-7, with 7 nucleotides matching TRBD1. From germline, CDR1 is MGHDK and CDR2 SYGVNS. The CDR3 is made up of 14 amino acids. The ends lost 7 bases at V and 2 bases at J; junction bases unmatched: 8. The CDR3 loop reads CASTERQGPYEQYF. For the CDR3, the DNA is TGTGCCAGCACCGAGAGACAGGGCCCCTACGAGCAGTACTTC.